One sample yielded the 27 T cell receptor beta chains listed below, sequenced in a study of T cells in Graves' hyperthyroidism and ophthalmopathy. The CDR3 regions of TCR beta were amplified from RNA transcripts. Researchers ran a first-round RT-PCR on the TCR CDR3 using the HTBI primer set. One entry per CDR3 protein results from TCRdb running MiXCR on the multiplex PCR reads. The repertoire consists of 40,000 or so distinct CDR3 sequences, with about 49% occurring once and the leading ten covering about 6%. The sample was blood. These receptors came from a woman aged 45-59 years with Graves' hyperthyroidism that later progressed to Graves' ophthalmopathy.

Note on this clonotype: A much larger clone sits a single nucleotide away, making a read error possible. The J gene is TRBJ1-1, the V gene TRBV7-8; TRBD1 might be the D (5 bases). This CDR3 has 13 residues. Germline V gene data show CDR1 as SGHVS and CDR2 as FQNEAQ. CDR3 sequence: CASSLGDQPDAFF. CDR3 bases: TGTGCCAGCAGCTTAGGGGACCAGCCTGATGCTTTCTTT.

V gene TRBV24-1 combines with J gene TRBJ1-4; D is unresolved. V was clipped by 12 bases and J by 4 bases, with 32 bases between them. Germline loops: CDR1 KGHDR, CDR2 SFDVKD. The CDR3 length is 19 residues. CDR3 loop: CAWSSFPYSPVEYNEKLFF. The CDR3, as DNA: TGTGCCTGGAGTTCCTTTCCATACTCTCCCGTGGAGTATAATGAAAAACTGTTTTTT.

This clonotype was seen ten or more times. V is TRBV11-1 and J is TRBJ2-1, with D perhaps matching TRBD1 or TRBD2 (5 bases each). The germline V and J ends were trimmed by 5 bases and 8 bases, with 19 bases remaining between them. From germline, CDR1 is SGHAT and CDR2 FQDESV (reference sequence). The CDR3 runs to 15 residues. CDR3 residues: CASSPRSSRGDEQFF. The CDR3 DNA reads TGTGCCAGCAGCCCCCGGTCCTCCCGAGGGGATGAGCAGTTCTTC.

Worth noting for this clonotype: An end of the junction differs from the germline gene, which may be a read error. The chain uses TRBV12-3 or TRBV12-4 and TRBJ1-4; no firm D call. The CDR3 is made up of 13 amino acids. The CDR3 DNA reads as TGTGCCAGCAGTACCCGGGCCACCGAAAAGCTGTTTTTT. Protein: CASSTRATEKLFF.

This clonotype occurred many times. V gene TRBV4-1 combines with J gene TRBJ2-5; D unresolved. Per germline, CDR1 MGHRA and CDR2 YSYEKL. The CDR3 has 15 amino acids. V was clipped by 0 bases and J by 0 bases, with 8 bases between them. CDR3 DNA: TGCGCCAGCAGCCAAGATGGCACAGACCAAGAGACCCAGTACTTC. It encodes CASSQDGTDQETQYF.

The table lists this clonotype with many counts. The chain employs TRBV24-1 and TRBJ1-2, with D maybe TRBD1 (6 bases). CDR1 and CDR2 from the germline V gene are KGHDR and SFDVKD. The length of the CDR3 is 21 residues. The germline V and J ends were trimmed by 7 bases and 5 bases, with 37 bases remaining between them. The CDR3 DNA sequence: TGTGCCACCAGGTCTGGAAGGACAGCAAAAATCCCCTCTTTCCGTGGGTATGGCTACACCTTC. This sequence encodes CATRSGRTAKIPSFRGYGYTF.

By sample share, this clonotype is medium-sized. This chain links TRBV25-1 with TRBJ1-4, with TRBD1 matching over 7 bases. CDR1 and CDR2 (germline): MGHDK, SYGVNS. Trimming cost V 7 bases and J 4 bases; bases outside gene matches: 12. The CDR3 is 16 residues long. The CDR3 loop is CASTVNGGTDNEKLFF. Written as DNA, the CDR3 is TGTGCCAGCACGGTTAATGGGGGGACAGATAATGAAAAACTGTTTTTT.

The table lists this clonotype with many counts. The CDR3 loop reads CASSERAGFYNEQFF. The CDR3 DNA reads TGCGCCAGCAGCGAACGAGCGGGGTTTTACAATGAGCAGTTCTTC. The genes are TRBV5-1 and TRBJ2-1; 7 positions agree with TRBD2. Trimming removed 4 bases from V and 4 bases from J; junction bases left unmatched: 8. Germline loops: CDR1 SGHRS, CDR2 YFSETQ. The length of the CDR3 is 15 residues.

Concerning this clonotype itself: The CDR3 does not end in the conserved phenylalanine or tryptophan, so this is likely a read error. The limits of the CDR3 on the DNA are not certain, so only TCRdb's listed CDR3 is given. The genes are TRBV10-3 and TRBJ2-5; TRBD1 is the table's D call and was not checked against the DNA. Germline values: CDR1 ENHRY, CDR2 SYGVKD. The CDR3 spans 13 amino acids, including both terminal residues. The CDR3 loop reads CAISERGGYTFGS.

This clonotype is medium-sized in the sample. V gene TRBV11-3 combines with J gene TRBJ2-1; 10 bases match TRBD1. This CDR3 contains 16 residues. Trimming removed 3 bases from V and 9 bases from J; junction bases left unmatched: 11. CDR1 is SGHNT, CDR2 YENEEA, per germline. CDR3 DNA sequence: TGTGCCAGCAGCTTTGTGCGGGACAGGGGTGTGGGTGAGCAGTTCTTC. Residues: CASSFVRDRGVGEQFF.

As to this clonotype: A much larger clonotype is one base distant, so this may be a read error. The gene calls are TRBV12-3 or TRBV12-4 and TRBJ2-7, with D possibly being TRBD2 (6 bases). The CDR3 consists of 15 residues. V was cut by 7 bases and J by 0 bases, with 16 bases left in between. The CDR3 DNA follows: TGTGCCAGCAATCTCCAAGCGGGCCCCTCCTACGAGCAGTACTTC. This codes for CASNLQAGPSYEQYF.

At least ten counts were recorded for this clonotype. This chain joins TRBV9 and TRBJ2-5; D might be TRBD2 (6 bases). This CDR3 region has 13 residues. Trimming removed 0 bases at V and 3 bases at J, with 6 bases between. CDR1 is SGDLS, CDR2 YYNGEE, per germline. The CDR3 sequence: CASSVASEETQYF. The CDR3 DNA reads TGTGCCAGCAGCGTAGCTAGCGAAGAGACCCAGTACTTC.

As regards this clonotype: An end of the junction differs from the germline gene, which may be a read error. The gene calls are TRBV5-4 and TRBJ2-3; D unclear. This CDR3 comprises 14 residues. CDR1 is SGHNT and CDR2 is YYREEE in the germline V gene (reference sequence). In nucleotides, the CDR3 is TGTGCCAGCAGCCCTGACAAAGGCACAGATACGCAGAATTTT. Protein product: CASSPDKGTDTQNF.

This clonotype was seen many times. The CDR3 loop reads CASSQTRDITEAFF. CDR3 nucleotide sequence: TGTGCCAGCAGCCAAACCCGGGACATCACTGAAGCTTTCTTT. V and J are TRBV16 and TRBJ1-1, with a weak D call TRBD1 (6 bases). V was clipped by 2 bases and J by 4 bases, with 11 bases between them. The CDR3 has 14 amino acids. The germline V gene has CDR1 KGHSY and CDR2 FQNENV.

About this clonotype: Compared with germline, one end of the junction differs, possibly owing to a read error. CDR3 sequence: CASGPTDGNTIYF. DNA of the CDR3: TGCGCCAGCGGCCCGACAGATGGAAACACCATATATTTT. The chain combines TRBV14 with TRBJ1-3, with TRBD1 as a possible D gene (5 bases). Germline CDR1 SGHDN, CDR2 FVKESK. This CDR3 comprises 13 residues.

V and J are TRBV10-3 and TRBJ1-6; 10 positions match TRBD1. With V trimmed by 10 bases and J by 5 bases, 5 bases remained unmatched. The CDR3 runs 14 residues. The germline V gene encodes CDR1 ENHRY and CDR2 SYGVKD. CDR3 loop: CATRTGGNNSPLHF. The CDR3 bases are TGTGCCACACGGACAGGGGGAAATAATTCACCCCTCCACTTT.

This clonotype qualifies as medium-sized (0.01 to 0.1%). The rearrangement uses TRBV2 and TRBJ1-5; D gene ambiguous. CDR3 size: 12 residues. Trimming stripped 5 bases from V and 3 bases from J, with 5 bases between. Germline V gives CDR1 SNHLY, CDR2 FYNNEI. The CDR3 loop is CASSRDNQPQHF. In nucleotides, the CDR3 is TGTGCCAGCAGTAGGGACAATCAGCCCCAGCATTTT.

Comments on this clonotype: One end of the junction varies from germline; a read error may be responsible. The V gene is TRBV5-6, the J gene TRBJ2-7, with D unresolved. There are 13 residues in the CDR3. Per the germline V gene, CDR1 is SGHDT and CDR2 is YYEEEE. This chain's CDR3 is CASRTTISYEQYF. In DNA, the CDR3 is TGTGCAAGCAGAACTACAATTTCCTACGAGCAGTACTTC.

The chain recombines TRBV12-3 or TRBV12-4 with TRBJ2-7; tentatively, D is TRBD1 (5 bases). V was clipped by 5 bases and J by 6 bases, with 11 bases between them. The CDR3 length is 12 residues. The CDR3 loop is CASSRIGVEQYF. CDR3 DNA: TGTGCCAGCAGTAGAATAGGGGTCGAGCAGTACTTC.

The chain uses TRBV7-9 and TRBJ1-3; D gene unclear. The CDR3 spans 16 residues. Trimming pared 6 bases from V and 0 bases from J, leaving 15 bases between. Germline CDR1 and CDR2: SEHNR and FQNEAQ (reference sequence). DNA for the CDR3: TGTGCCAGCAGTTTAACTAGCGGGAGCTCTGGAAACACCATATATTTT. It translates to CASSLTSGSSGNTIYF.

This clonotype occurred many times. The chain combines TRBV5-6 with TRBJ2-1; TRBD2 agrees at 7 bases. J lost 2 bases, V lost 2 bases, and 22 bases had no gene match. The CDR3 runs 21 residues. The germline V gene has CDR1 SGHDT and CDR2 YYEEEE. The CDR3 DNA reads as TGTGCCAGCAGCTTAGAGGTGCGGGCCGTCGTGACGGGGAGGGCCTACAATGAGCAGTTCTTC. This codes for CASSLEVRAVVTGRAYNEQFF.

This clonotype was found many times. The CDR3 nucleotides are TGTGCCAGCAGCTTGGGGTTTAACTACGAGCAGTACTTC. Translating gives CASSLGFNYEQYF. V and J are TRBV13 and TRBJ2-7; D remains unclear. This CDR3 comprises 13 residues. Germline V gene data show CDR1 as PRHDT and CDR2 as FYEKMQ (reference sequence). Trimming cost V 3 bases and J 3 bases, with 9 bases left between them.

This clonotype was recorded many times. This chain uses TRBV6-2 or TRBV6-3 with TRBJ1-6, with a tentative D call TRBD1 (6 bases). The V end was cut by 3 bases, the J end by 10 bases, with 16 bases between. CDR1 MNHEY and CDR2 SVGEGT come from the germline V gene. This CDR3 comprises 15 residues. The CDR3 region is CASSYFLGAESPLHF. CDR3 DNA: TGTGCCAGCAGTTATTTTTTGGGGGCAGAATCACCCCTCCACTTT.

V is TRBV6-5 and J is TRBJ2-1; D possibly matches TRBD1 or TRBD2 (5 bases each). The CDR3 totals 15 residues. Germline CDR1 MNHEY, CDR2 SVGAGI. The V end lost 0 bases, the J end lost 3 bases, and 9 bases lay between the germline ends. The CDR3 sequence is CASSYSRDVYNEQFF. CDR3 sequence (DNA): TGTGCCAGCAGTTACTCGAGGGACGTCTACAATGAGCAGTTCTTC.

This clonotype counts as medium-sized. CDR3 residues: CSVGERKNYGYTF. The DNA for the CDR3 is TGCAGCGTCGGAGAAAGAAAAAACTATGGCTACACCTTC. The chain recombines TRBV29-1 with TRBJ1-2; D unclear. Germline V gene sequence: CDR1 SQVTM, CDR2 ANQGSEA. With 6 bases removed from V and 2 bases from J, the gap between germline ends came to 13 bases. This CDR3 contains 13 residues. Drawing the rest from reference TRBV29-1 and TRBJ1-2, the complete variable domain is SAVISQKPSRDICQRGTSLTIQCQVDSQVTMMFWYRQQPGQSLTLIATANQGSEATYESGFVIDKFPISRPNLTFSTLTVSNMSPEDSSIYLCSVGERKNYGYTFGSGTRLTVV.

This clonotype was recorded once. The chain recombines TRBV25-1 with TRBJ2-1, with 8 bases identical to TRBD2. Trimming removed 5 bases from V and 7 bases from J; junction bases left unmatched: 4. Germline CDR1 is MGHDK and CDR2 is SYGVNS. The CDR3 length is 13 residues. The CDR3 bases are TGTGCCAGCAGTCGGACTAGCCAGAATGAGCAGTTCTTC. Translating it yields CASSRTSQNEQFF.

This clonotype was observed at least ten times. This chain links TRBV13 with TRBJ2-5, with 10 bases that match TRBD1. The CDR3 is 14 amino acids. V gave up 4 bases and J gave up 5 bases; unmatched junction bases: 4. From germline, CDR1 is PRHDT and CDR2 FYEKMQ (reference sequence). DNA for the CDR3: TGTGCCAGCAGCTACGGGACAGGGGTCGAGACCCAGTACTTC. It specifies CASSYGTGVETQYF.